Below are 15 T cell receptor beta chains sequenced from a single sample in a study of CD8+CD57+ T cells in acquired aplastic anemia. Genomic DNA, the template, was used for profiling of the TCR beta VDJ and CDR3. Using its own MiXCR run on the reads, TCRdb lists one record per CDR3 protein. Of hundreds of thousands of distinct CDR3 sequences listed, around 68% were seen once; the top ten hold 4%. The sample consisted of sorted CD4+, CD8+, or CD8+CD57+ T cells (not recorded which) from PBMCs. The receptors originated from a human donor in good health, serving as a control.

This clonotype is a singleton in its sample. A much larger clone is a single base away; this may be a read error. The V and J genes are TRBV30 and TRBJ1-6, with D uncertain. The CDR3 has 15 amino acids. Germline CDR1 GTSNPN, CDR2 SVGIG (reference sequence). CDR3 loop: CAWSVPSSYNPPLHF. The CDR3 coding sequence is TGTGCCTGGAGTGTACCGAGCTCCTATAATCCACCCCTCCACTTT.

The chain carries TRBV7-2 and TRBJ1-6; TRBD1 aligns across 7 bases. Germline V CDR1 and CDR2: SGHTA, FQGNSA. The CDR3 spans 16 residues. J gave up 16 bases and V 3 bases, and 18 bases lay outside the gene matches. The CDR3 loop reads CASSFQLGGGNSALHF. CDR3 in DNA: TGTGCCAGCAGCTTTCAGCTAGGGGGCGGAAATTCAGCACTCCACTTT.

The chain links TRBV6-2 or TRBV6-3 to TRBJ2-7, with D perhaps matching TRBD2 (6 bases). This CDR3 is built from 15 residues. The germline V gene encodes CDR1 MNHEY and CDR2 SVGEGT. Between the trimmed V and J ends, which lost 5 bases and 6 bases, there was a span of 20 bases. The CDR3 sequence: CASSERRGWDCEQYF. The CDR3 DNA reads TGTGCCAGCAGTGAGCGACGGGGGTGGGACTGCGAGCAGTACTTC.

The chain has TRBV29-1 and TRBJ1-1; a possible D gene is TRBD1 (6 bases). V shed 3 bases and J shed 3 bases, with 11 bases lying between them. This CDR3 is built from 13 residues. CDR1 and CDR2 from the germline V gene are SQVTM and ANQGSEA. The CDR3 DNA is TGCAGCGTTGATCAGGGGCACTACACTGAAGCTTTCTTT. Its translation: CSVDQGHYTEAFF.

A few counts support this clonotype. A much larger clone lies a single base off, so this may be a read error. The chain combines TRBV5-5 with TRBJ1-1, with D possibly matching TRBD1 (6 bases). CDR1 and CDR2 (germline): SGHKS, YYEKEE (reference sequence). This CDR3 contains 15 residues. The CDR3 DNA follows: TGTGTCAGCAGCTTGGGTACGGGGGCAGGTACTGAAGCTTTCTTT. Translating it yields CVSSLGTGAGTEAFF.

The chain uses TRBV5-1 and TRBJ1-6, with D uncertain. The CDR3 covers 15 residues. The germline V gene has CDR1 SGHRS and CDR2 YFSETQ. The V end was cut by 4 bases, the J end by 10 bases, with 18 bases between. CDR3 DNA sequence: TGCGCCAGCAGCCCCTCTGTGGGAACGGGATCACCCCTCCACTTT. Its protein product is CASSPSVGTGSPLHF.

For this clonotype: This may be a read error, as it is one base from a much larger clone. V gene TRBV6-1 combines with J gene TRBJ2-5; tentatively, D is TRBD2 (7 bases). V gave up 6 bases and J gave up 3 bases, with 17 bases separating them. This CDR3 is 15 amino acids long. Germline V gene sequence: CDR1 MNHNS, CDR2 SASEGT. The CDR3, as DNA: TGTGCCAGCAGCGACAAGGGGGGGGGCGAAGAGACCCAGTACTTC. Translated, it gives CASSDKGGGEETQYF.

The chain uses TRBV20-1 and TRBJ1-2; a possible D gene is TRBD1 (5 bases). V dropped 5 bases and J dropped 5 bases, with 18 bases sitting between them. The germline V gene encodes CDR1 DFQATT and CDR2 SNEGSKA (reference sequence). The CDR3 has 14 residues. The CDR3 coding sequence is TGCAGTGCTTTCCAGGGCGCTGATGCTTATGGCTACACCTTC. This sequence encodes CSAFQGADAYGYTF.

This clonotype was counted a few times. Germline is not matched at one junction end, which may reflect a read error. V usage is TRBV4-2 and J usage is TRBJ2-3, with 9 positions matching TRBD2. The CDR3 loop spans 17 amino acids. Per the germline V gene, CDR1 is LGHNA and CDR2 is YNFKEQ. CDR3 sequence reads: CASSQGRGGRWTDTQYF. DNA for the CDR3: TGTGCTAGCAGCCAAGGGCGGGGGGGCCGTTGGACAGATACGCAGTATTTT.

In the case of this clonotype: The junction departs from the called germline gene at one end, perhaps through a read error. The V and J genes are TRBV7-2 and TRBJ2-7; 8 nucleotides match TRBD2. Germline lookup yields CDR1 SGHTA and CDR2 FQGNSA. The CDR3 length is 17 residues. The CDR3 sequence is CASSLVFSGVGSSEQYF. The CDR3 nucleotides read TGTGCCAGCAGCTTAGTCTTTAGCGGGGTTGGTTCCTCCGAGCAGTACTTC.

As regards this clonotype: At one boundary the junction diverges from the germline segment, which might be a read error. This chain joins TRBV19 and TRBJ2-2; D is unresolved. There are 14 residues in the CDR3. Germline CDR1 LNHDA, CDR2 SQIVND (reference sequence). CDR3 sequence (DNA): TGTGCCAGTAGTCGTGACACGTTCGGAGAGACCCTGTTCTTC. It specifies CASSRDTFGETLFF.

This chain links TRBV2 with TRBJ2-3; tentative D call: TRBD2 (6 bases). CDR3 length: 13 residues. Germline loops: CDR1 SNHLY, CDR2 FYNNEI. Between the trimmed V and J ends, which lost 3 bases and 11 bases, there was a span of 15 bases. CDR3 amino acids: CASSDGGIHEQYF. The CDR3 DNA follows: TGTGCCAGCAGTGATGGGGGGATCCATGAGCAGTATTTT.

This clonotype has at least ten counts. The V and J genes are TRBV12-3 or TRBV12-4 and TRBJ1-5; D remains ambiguous. CDR3 length: 12 amino acids. Trimming pared 1 base from V and 7 bases from J, leaving 5 bases between. CDR3: CASSLVGQPQHF. CDR3 bases: TGTGCCAGCAGTTTAGTCGGGCAGCCCCAGCATTTT.

Notes on this clonotype: Its ends do not fully match the called genes, so a read error is possible. The gene calls are TRBV9 and TRBJ2-5; the D gene is possibly TRBD2 (7 bases). The CDR3 has 14 amino acids. The germline gives CDR1 SGDLS, CDR2 YYNGEE. The CDR3 DNA sequence: TGTACCAGCAGCGCTGCGGGGGCTCGAGAGACCCAGTACTTC. Its translation: CTSSAAGARETQYF.

The gene calls are TRBV12-5 and TRBJ2-3; 8 nucleotides match TRBD2. Germline V gives CDR1 LGHNT, CDR2 FRNRAP. There are 16 residues in the CDR3. Written as DNA, the CDR3 is TGTGCCAGCAGCTTAGGGGTTAGCGGGGACACAGATACGCAGTATTTT. Translating gives CASSLGVSGDTDTQYF.